Sequencing of this TCR beta chain was carried out in a study of cytomegalovirus exposure and HLA in healthy donors. Study-level results: Cytomegalovirus association was assigned to more than 150 TCR beta chains.

The assay was immunoSEQ multiplex PCR, and TCRdb's table has in-frame clones only and misses some. In the table there are some 49,000 clones, 92% of which are singletons. The germline gives CDR1 SEHNR, CDR2 FQNEAQ (reference sequence). The ends were cut back, 6 bases at V and 7 bases at J, with 18 bases in the middle. The CDR3 contains 14 residues. Worth noting for this clone: Its cognate antigen is unknown.

The chain employs TRBV7-9 and TRBJ1-2, with a tentative D call TRBD1 (6 bases). The TCR sequence derives from a young man in good health and CMV-seronegative. Input material: PBMCs. The CDR3 spells CASRPTGPFLGYTF. For the CDR3, the DNA is TGTGCCAGCAGACCGACAGGCCCTTTCCTTGGCTACACCTTC. Using reference TRBV7-9 and TRBJ1-2 for the parts outside the CDR3, the full variable domain is DTGVSQNPRHKITKRGQNVTFRCDPISEHNRLYWYRQTLGQGPEFLTYFQNEAQLEKSRLLSDRFSAERPKGSFSTLEIQRTEQGDSAMYLCASRPTGPFLGYTFGSGTRLTVV.